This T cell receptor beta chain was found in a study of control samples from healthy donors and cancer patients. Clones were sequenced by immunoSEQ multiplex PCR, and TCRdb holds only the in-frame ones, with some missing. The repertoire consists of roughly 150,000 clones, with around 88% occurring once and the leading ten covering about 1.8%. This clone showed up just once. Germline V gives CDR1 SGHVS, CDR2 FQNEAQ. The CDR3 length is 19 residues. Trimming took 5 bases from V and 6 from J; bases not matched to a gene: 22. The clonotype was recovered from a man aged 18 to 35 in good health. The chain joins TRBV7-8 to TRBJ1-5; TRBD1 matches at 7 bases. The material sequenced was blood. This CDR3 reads CASSQRLGVDRVFSQPQHF. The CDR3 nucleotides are TGTGCCAGCAGCCAAAGGTTGGGTGTCGACAGGGTTTTTAGTCAGCCCCAGCATTTT.